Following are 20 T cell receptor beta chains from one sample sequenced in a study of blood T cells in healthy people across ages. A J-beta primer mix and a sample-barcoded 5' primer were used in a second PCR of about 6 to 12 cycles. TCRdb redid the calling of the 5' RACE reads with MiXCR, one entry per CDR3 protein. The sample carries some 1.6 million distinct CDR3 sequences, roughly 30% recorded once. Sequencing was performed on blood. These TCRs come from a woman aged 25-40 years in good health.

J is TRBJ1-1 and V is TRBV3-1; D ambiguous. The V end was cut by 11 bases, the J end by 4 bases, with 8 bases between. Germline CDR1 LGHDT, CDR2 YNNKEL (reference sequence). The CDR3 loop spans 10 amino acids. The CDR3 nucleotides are TGTGCCGGGCCGAGCACTGAAGCTTTCTTT. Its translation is CAGPSTEAFF.

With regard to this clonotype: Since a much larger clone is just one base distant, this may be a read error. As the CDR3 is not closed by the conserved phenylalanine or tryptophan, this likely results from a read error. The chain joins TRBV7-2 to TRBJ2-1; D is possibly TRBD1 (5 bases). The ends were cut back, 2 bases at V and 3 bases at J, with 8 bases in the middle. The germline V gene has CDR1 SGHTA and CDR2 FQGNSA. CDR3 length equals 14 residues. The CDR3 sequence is CASSLQGSYNEQFV. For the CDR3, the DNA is TGTGCCAGCAGCTTACAGGGTAGCTACAATGAGCAGTTCGTC.

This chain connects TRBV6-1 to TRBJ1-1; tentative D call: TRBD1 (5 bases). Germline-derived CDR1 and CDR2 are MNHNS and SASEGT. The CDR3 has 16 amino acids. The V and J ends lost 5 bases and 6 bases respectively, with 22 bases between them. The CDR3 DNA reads TGTGCCAGCAGTCGAAGCGGGGCCTCCAGACGGTCTGAAGCTTTCTTT. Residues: CASSRSGASRRSEAFF.

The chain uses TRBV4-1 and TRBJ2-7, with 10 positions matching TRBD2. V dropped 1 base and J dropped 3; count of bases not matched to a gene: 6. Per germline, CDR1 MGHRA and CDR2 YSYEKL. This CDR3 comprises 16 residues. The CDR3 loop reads CASSQVRASGSYEQYF. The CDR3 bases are TGCGCCAGCAGCCAAGTCAGAGCTAGCGGGAGCTACGAGCAGTACTTC.

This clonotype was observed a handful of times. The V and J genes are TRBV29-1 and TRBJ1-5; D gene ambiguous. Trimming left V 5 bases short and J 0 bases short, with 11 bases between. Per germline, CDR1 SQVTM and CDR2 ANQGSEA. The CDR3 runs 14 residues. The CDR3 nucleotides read TGCAGCGTTAGTGGAGGGAATAGCAATCAGCCCCAGCATTTT. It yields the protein CSVSGGNSNQPQHF.

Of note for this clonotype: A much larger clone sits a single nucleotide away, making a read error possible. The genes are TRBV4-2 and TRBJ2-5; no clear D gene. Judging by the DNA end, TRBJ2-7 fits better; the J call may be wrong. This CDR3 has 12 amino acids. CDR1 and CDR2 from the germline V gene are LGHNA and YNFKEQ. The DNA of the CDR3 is TGTGCCGGCAGCCAAGACGGAAGCGAGCAGTACTTC. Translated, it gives CAGSQDGSEQYF.

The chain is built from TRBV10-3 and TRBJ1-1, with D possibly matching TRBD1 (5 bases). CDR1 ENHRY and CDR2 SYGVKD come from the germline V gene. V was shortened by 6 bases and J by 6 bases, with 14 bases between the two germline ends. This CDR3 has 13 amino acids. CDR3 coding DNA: TGTGCCATCAGGGACCCCCGGGGGGCTGAAGCTTTCTTT. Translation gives CAIRDPRGAEAFF.

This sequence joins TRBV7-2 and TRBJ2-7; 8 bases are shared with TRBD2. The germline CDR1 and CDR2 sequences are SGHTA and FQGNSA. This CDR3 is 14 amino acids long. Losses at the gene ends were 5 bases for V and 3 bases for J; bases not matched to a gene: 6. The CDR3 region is CASSPGLGYYEQYF. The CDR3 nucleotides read TGTGCCAGCAGCCCGGGACTAGGCTACTACGAGCAGTACTTC.

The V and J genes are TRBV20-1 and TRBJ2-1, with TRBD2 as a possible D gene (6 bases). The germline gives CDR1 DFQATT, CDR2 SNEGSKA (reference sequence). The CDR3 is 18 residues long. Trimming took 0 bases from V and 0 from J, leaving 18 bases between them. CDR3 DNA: TGCAGTGCTAGAGATTTTGGTAGCGGCGGCCTCTCCTACAATGAGCAGTTCTTC. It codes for CSARDFGSGGLSYNEQFF.

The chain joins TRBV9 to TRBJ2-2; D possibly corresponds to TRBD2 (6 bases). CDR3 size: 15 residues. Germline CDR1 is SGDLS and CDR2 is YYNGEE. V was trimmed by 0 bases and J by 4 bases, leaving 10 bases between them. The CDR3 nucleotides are TGTGCCAGCAGCGTAGTAGGGGAGGTCACCGGGGAGCTGTTTTTT. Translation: CASSVVGEVTGELFF.

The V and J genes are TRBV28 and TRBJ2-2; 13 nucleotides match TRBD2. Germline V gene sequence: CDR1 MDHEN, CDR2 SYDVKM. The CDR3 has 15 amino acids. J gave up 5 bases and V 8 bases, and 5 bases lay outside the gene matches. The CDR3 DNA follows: TGTGCCAGCTGGACTAGCGGGAGTGGTACCGGGGAGCTGTTTTTT. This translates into CASWTSGSGTGELFF.

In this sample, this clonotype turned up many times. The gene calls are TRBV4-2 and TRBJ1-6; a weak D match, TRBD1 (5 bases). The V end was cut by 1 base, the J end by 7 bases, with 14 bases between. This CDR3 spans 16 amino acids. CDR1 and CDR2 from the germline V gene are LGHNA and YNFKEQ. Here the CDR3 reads CASSQVVGVGNSPLHF. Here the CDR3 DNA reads TGTGCCAGCAGCCAAGTTGTGGGGGTCGGGAATTCACCCCTCCACTTT.

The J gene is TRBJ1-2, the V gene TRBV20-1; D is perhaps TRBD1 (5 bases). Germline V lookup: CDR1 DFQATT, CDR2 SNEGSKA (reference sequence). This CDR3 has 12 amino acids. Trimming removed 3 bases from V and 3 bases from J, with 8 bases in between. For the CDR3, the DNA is TGCAGTGCTAGTGGGGCCCACTATGGCTACACCTTC. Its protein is CSASGAHYGYTF.

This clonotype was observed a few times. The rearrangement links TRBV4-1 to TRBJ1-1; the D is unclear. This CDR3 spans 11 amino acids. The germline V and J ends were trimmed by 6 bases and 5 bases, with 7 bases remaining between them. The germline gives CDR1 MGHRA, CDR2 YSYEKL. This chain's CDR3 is CASRTLTEAFF. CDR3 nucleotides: TGCGCCAGCAGGACCCTAACTGAAGCTTTCTTT.

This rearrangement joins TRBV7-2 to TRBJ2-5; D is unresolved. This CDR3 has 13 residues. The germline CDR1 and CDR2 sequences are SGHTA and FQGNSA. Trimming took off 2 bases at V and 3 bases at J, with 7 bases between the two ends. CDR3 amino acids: CASSLWLEETQYF. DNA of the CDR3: TGTGCCAGCAGCTTATGGCTTGAAGAGACCCAGTACTTC.

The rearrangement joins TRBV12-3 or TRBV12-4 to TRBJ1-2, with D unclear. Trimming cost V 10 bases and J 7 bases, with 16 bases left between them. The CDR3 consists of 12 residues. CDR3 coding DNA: TGTGCCACCCGAGAGGGATCGGTTGGCTACACCTTC. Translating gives CATREGSVGYTF.

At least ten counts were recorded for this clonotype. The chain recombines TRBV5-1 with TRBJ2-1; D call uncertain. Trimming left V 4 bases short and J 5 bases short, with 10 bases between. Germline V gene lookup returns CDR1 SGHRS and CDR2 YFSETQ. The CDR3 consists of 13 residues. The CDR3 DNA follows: TGCGCCAGCAGCCTCGGACGGCACAATGAGCAGTTCTTC. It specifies CASSLGRHNEQFF.

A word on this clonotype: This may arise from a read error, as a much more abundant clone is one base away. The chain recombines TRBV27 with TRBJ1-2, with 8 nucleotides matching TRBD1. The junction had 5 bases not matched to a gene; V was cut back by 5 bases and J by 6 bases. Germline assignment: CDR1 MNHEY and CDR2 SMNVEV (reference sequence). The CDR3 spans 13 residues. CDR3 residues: CASSMTGDHGYTF. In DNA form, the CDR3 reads TGTGCCAGCAGTATGACAGGGGACCATGGCTACACCTTC.

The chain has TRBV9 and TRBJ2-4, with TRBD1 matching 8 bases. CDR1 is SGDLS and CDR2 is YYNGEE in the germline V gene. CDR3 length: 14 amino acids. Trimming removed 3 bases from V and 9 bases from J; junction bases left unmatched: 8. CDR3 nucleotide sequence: TGTGCCAGCAGCGATACGCAGGGGGCCAGCATTCAGTACTTC. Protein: CASSDTQGASIQYF.

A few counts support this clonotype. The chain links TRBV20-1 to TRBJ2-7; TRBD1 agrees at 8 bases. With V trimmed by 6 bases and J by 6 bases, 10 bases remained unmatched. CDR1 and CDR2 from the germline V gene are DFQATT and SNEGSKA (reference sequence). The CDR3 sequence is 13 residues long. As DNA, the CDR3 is TGCAGTGCCCCGGGACAGGAGGTGCGCGAGCAGTACTTC. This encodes CSAPGQEVREQYF.